Below, 9 T cell receptor beta chains from the same sample are listed, as sequenced in a study of blood T cell repertoires in COVID-19. Produced via immunoSEQ multiplex PCR; TCRdb's table is partial and in-frame only. Of approximately 310,000 clones listed, approximately 88% are singletons. Sample: PBMCs or T cells enriched from blood (not recorded which). The receptors come from a man in his sixties who had recovered from COVID-19.

This chain links TRBV5-1 with TRBJ1-4, with 12 bases matching TRBD1. This CDR3 is 17 amino acids long. With 4 bases clipped from V and 6 bases from J, the junction kept 10 bases outside the gene matches. Looked up from germline, CDR1 is SGHRS and CDR2 is YFSETQ. The CDR3 spells CASSRPGTGGVDEKLFF. The CDR3 region has the DNA TGCGCCAGCAGCCGTCCCGGGACAGGGGGCGTGGATGAAAAACTGTTTTTT.

The rearrangement links TRBV18 to TRBJ2-1; 7 bases match TRBD1. The germline gives CDR1 KGHSH, CDR2 LQKENI. The CDR3 spans 13 residues. After removal of 5 bases from V and 7 bases from J, the junction contained 5 bases not matched to a gene. CDR3 protein: CASSLGTENEQFF. DNA for the CDR3: TGTGCCAGCTCATTAGGGACAGAAAATGAGCAGTTCTTC.

The chain uses TRBV5-6 and TRBJ2-7, with D tentatively TRBD1 (5 bases). The germline V and J ends were trimmed by 7 bases and 4 bases, with 15 bases remaining between them. The length of the CDR3 is 13 residues. Looked up from germline, CDR1 is SGHDT and CDR2 is YYEEEE. The CDR3 DNA reads as TGTGCCAGCTTACAGGCCCCTAGTTACGAGCAGTACTTC. Its protein product is CASLQAPSYEQYF.

In nucleotides, the CDR3 is TGCGCCAGCAGCTACGGGGTAGGGGGAGAGACCCAGTACTTC. Translating gives CASSYGVGGETQYF. This rearrangement joins TRBV5-1 to TRBJ2-5; D perhaps matches TRBD1 (6 bases). The CDR3 consists of 14 residues. CDR1 is SGHRS and CDR2 is YFSETQ in the germline V gene. Trimming cost V 3 bases and J 4 bases, with 13 bases left between them.

The chain couples TRBV19 to TRBJ2-1, with D tentatively TRBD1 (6 bases). The germline V gene encodes CDR1 LNHDA and CDR2 SQIVND (reference sequence). This CDR3 is built from 14 residues. Trimming left V 7 bases short and J 0 bases short, with 10 bases between. The CDR3: CASTQGLSYNEQFF. The CDR3 DNA reads TGTGCCAGTACCCAGGGGCTCTCCTACAATGAGCAGTTCTTC. Together with reference TRBV19 and TRBJ2-1, the CDR3 gives the full variable domain: DGGITQSPKYLFRKEGQNVTLSCEQNLNHDAMYWYRQDPGQGLRLIYYSQIVNDFQKGDIAEGYSVSREKKESFPLTVTSAQKNPTAFYLCASTQGLSYNEQFFGPGTRLTVL.

This clone was picked up one time. Other nucleotide sequences from this sample produce the same CDR3. The V gene is TRBV5-1, the J gene TRBJ1-2, with 9 bases lining up with TRBD1. Trimming at V came to 3 bases and at J to 2 bases, leaving 2 bases not matched to a gene. The germline CDR1 and CDR2 sequences are SGHRS and YFSETQ. This CDR3 is built from 14 residues. The CDR3 nucleotides read TGCGCCAGCAGCTCCGGGACAGGGAACTATGGCTACACCTTC. Its translation is CASSSGTGNYGYTF.

The V gene is TRBV5-1, the J gene TRBJ1-4, with 7 nucleotides matching TRBD1. Per the germline V gene, CDR1 is SGHRS and CDR2 is YFSETQ. The CDR3 has 14 residues. With 4 bases clipped from V and 4 bases from J, the junction kept 4 bases outside the gene matches. The DNA of the CDR3 is TGCGCCAGCAGCGGGGACAGTTTTAATGAAAAACTGTTTTTT. Protein: CASSGDSFNEKLFF. Full variable domain (rest looked up from reference TRBV5-1 and TRBJ1-4): KAGVTQTPRYLIKTRGQQVTLSCSPISGHRSVSWYQQTPGQGLQFLFEYFSETQRNKGNFPGRFSGRQFSNSRSEMNVSTLELGDSALYLCASSGDSFNEKLFFGSGTQLSVL.

The rearrangement uses TRBV7-9 and TRBJ2-5, with 9 bases lining up with TRBD1. V was pared by 4 bases and J by 4 bases, with 10 bases of the junction left unmatched. Germline CDR1 is SEHNR and CDR2 is FQNEAQ (reference sequence). The CDR3 covers 16 residues. CDR3: CASSYGTGNLGETQYF. In nucleotides, the CDR3 is TGTGCCAGCAGCTACGGGACAGGGAATCTGGGAGAGACCCAGTACTTC.

This chain connects TRBV5-1 to TRBJ2-3, with 9 bases aligning to TRBD2. CDR3 length: 17 residues. V shed 0 bases and J 4 bases; nucleotides not matched to a gene: 9. CDR1 SGHRS and CDR2 YFSETQ come from the germline V gene. The CDR3 sequence is CASSLALISGSSDTQYF. As DNA, the CDR3 is TGCGCCAGCAGCTTGGCCTTGATTAGCGGGAGTTCAGATACGCAGTATTTT.